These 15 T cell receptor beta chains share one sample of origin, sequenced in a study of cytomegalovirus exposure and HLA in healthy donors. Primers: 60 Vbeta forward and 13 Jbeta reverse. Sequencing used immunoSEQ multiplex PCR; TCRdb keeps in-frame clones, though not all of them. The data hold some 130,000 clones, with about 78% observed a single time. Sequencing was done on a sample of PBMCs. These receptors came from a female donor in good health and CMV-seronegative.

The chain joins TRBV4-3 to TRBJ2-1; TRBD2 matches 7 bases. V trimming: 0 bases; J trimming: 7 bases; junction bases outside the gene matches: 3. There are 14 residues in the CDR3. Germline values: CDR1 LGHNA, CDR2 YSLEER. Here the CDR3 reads CASSQEDGRNEQFF. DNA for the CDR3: TGCGCCAGCAGCCAAGAGGACGGGAGGAATGAGCAGTTCTTC.

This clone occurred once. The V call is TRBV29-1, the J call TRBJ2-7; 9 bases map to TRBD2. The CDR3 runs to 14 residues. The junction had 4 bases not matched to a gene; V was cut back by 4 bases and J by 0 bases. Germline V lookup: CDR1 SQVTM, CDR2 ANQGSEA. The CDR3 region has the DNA TGCAGCGTTGTGGGCGGGAGGGCCTCCTACGAGCAGTACTTC. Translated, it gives CSVVGGRASYEQYF.

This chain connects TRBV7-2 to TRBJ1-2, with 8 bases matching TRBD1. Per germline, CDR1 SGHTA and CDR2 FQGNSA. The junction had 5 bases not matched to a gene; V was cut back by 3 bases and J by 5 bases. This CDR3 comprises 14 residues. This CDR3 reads CASSFSGQGYGYTF. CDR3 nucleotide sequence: TGTGCCAGCAGCTTCTCAGGACAGGGATATGGCTACACCTTC.

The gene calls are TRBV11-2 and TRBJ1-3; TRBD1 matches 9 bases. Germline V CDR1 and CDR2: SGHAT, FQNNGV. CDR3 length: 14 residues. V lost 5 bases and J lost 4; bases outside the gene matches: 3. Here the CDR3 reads CASSRTGVGNTIYF. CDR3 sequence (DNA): TGTGCCAGCAGCCGGACAGGGGTAGGAAACACCATATATTTT. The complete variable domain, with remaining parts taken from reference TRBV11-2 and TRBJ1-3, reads EAGVAQSPRYKIIEKRQSVAFWCNPISGHATLYWYQQILGQGPKLLIQFQNNGVVDDSQLPKDRFSAERLKGVDSTLKIQPAKLEDSAVYLCASSRTGVGNTIYFGEGSWLTVV.

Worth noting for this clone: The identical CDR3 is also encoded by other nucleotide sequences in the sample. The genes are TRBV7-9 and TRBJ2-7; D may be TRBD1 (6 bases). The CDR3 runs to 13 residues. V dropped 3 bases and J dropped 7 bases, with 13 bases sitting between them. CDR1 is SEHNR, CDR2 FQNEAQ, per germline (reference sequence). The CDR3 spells CASSLETGREQYF. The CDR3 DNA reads TGTGCCAGCAGCTTGGAAACAGGGCGAGAGCAGTACTTC.

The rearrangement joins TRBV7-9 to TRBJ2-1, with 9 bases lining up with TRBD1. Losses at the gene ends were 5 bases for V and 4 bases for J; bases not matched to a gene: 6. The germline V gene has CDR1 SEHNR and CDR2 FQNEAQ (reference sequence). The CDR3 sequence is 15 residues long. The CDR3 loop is CASSRGTGTYNEQFF. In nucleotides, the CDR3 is TGTGCCAGCAGCCGAGGGACAGGGACGTACAATGAGCAGTTCTTC.

CDR3 loop: CASREQTGGYGYTF. The CDR3 nucleotides read TGTGCCAGCAGGGAACAAACAGGGGGCTATGGCTACACCTTC. The rearrangement joins TRBV28 to TRBJ1-2, with 8 bases fitting TRBD1. The CDR3 is 14 amino acids. Germline-derived CDR1 and CDR2 are MDHEN and SYDVKM. J lost 4 bases, V lost 6 bases, and 7 bases had no gene match.

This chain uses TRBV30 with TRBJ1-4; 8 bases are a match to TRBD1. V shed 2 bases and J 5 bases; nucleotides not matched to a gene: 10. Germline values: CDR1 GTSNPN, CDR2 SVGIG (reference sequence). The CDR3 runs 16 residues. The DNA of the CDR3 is TGTGCCTGGAGTCGGACAGGGCGCCCTGTGAATGAAAAACTGTTTTTT. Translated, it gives CAWSRTGRPVNEKLFF.

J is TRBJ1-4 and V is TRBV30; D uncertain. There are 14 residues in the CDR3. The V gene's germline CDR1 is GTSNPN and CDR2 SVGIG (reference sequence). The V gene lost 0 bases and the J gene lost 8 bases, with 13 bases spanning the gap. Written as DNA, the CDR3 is TGTGCCTGGAGTGTTTCGGGAAGGAACGAAAAACTGTTTTTT. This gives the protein CAWSVSGRNEKLFF.

CDR3 DNA sequence: TGTGCCAGCAGCGGTACAGGGGGTGTAACTCAGCCCCAGCATTTT. This codes for CASSGTGGVTQPQHF. This rearrangement joins TRBV5-6 to TRBJ1-5, with 8 bases lining up with TRBD1. V was clipped by 4 bases and J by 6 bases; unmatched bases: 9. Germline loops: CDR1 SGHDT, CDR2 YYEEEE. The CDR3 length is 15 residues.

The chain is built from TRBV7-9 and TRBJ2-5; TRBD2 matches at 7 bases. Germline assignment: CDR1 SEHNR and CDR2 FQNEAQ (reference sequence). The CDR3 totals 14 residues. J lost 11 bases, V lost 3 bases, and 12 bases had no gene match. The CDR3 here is CASSFSGPIQEQYF. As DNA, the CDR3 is TGTGCCAGCAGCTTTAGCGGGCCTATTCAGGAGCAGTACTTC.

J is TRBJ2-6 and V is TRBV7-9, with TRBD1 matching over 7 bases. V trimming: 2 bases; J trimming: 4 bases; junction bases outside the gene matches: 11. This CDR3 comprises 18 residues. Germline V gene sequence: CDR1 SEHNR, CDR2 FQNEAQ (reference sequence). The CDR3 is CASSLRGTGVAGANVLTF. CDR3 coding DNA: TGTGCCAGCAGCTTAAGAGGCACAGGGGTTGCCGGGGCCAACGTCCTGACTTTC. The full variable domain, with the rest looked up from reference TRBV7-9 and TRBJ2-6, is DTGVSQNPRHKITKRGQNVTFRCDPISEHNRLYWYRQTLGQGPEFLTYFQNEAQLEKSRLLSDRFSAERPKGSFSTLEIQRTEQGDSAMYLCASSLRGTGVAGANVLTFGAGSRLTVL.

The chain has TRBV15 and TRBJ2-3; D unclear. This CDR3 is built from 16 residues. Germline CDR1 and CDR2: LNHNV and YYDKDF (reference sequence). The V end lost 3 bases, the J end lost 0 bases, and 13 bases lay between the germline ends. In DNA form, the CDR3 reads TGTGCCACCAGCAGGGAAAGACTCACCAGCACAGATACGCAGTATTTT. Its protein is CATSRERLTSTDTQYF.

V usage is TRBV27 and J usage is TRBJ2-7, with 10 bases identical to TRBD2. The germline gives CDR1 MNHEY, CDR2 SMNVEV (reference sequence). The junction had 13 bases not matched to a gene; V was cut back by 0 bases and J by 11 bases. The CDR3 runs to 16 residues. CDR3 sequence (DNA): TGTGCCAGCAGTTTATCCTCAGGAACTAGCGGGAAAATTGAGTACTTC. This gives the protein CASSLSSGTSGKIEYF.

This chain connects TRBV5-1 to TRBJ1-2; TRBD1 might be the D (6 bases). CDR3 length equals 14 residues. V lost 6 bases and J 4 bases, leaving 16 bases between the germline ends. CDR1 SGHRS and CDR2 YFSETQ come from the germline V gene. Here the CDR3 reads CASTFEGQVYGYTF. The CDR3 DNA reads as TGCGCCAGCACCTTCGAGGGACAAGTCTATGGCTACACCTTC.